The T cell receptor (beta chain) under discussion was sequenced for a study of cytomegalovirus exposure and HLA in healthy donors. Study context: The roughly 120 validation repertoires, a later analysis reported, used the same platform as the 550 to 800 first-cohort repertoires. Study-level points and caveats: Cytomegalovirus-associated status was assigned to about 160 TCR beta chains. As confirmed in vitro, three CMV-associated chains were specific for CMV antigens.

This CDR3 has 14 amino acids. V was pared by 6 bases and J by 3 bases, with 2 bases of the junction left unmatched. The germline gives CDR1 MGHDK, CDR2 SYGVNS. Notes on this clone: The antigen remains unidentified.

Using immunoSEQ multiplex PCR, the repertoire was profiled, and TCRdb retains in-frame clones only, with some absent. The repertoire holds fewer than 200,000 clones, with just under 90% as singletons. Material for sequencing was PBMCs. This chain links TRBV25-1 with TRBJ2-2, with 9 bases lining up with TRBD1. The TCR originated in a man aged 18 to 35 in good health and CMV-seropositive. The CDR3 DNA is TGTGCCAGCAGCCGGACAGGGGACACCGGGGAGCTGTTTTTT. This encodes CASSRTGDTGELFF.